The next 29 T cell receptor beta chains were all read from a single sample in a study of a mutant IDH1 vaccine in newly diagnosed glioma. The data were produced by immunoSEQ multiplex PCR, yet TCRdb's version contains in-frame clones alone and is incomplete. Found here are 84,000 or so clones, roughly 77% of them singletons; the top ten hold 4% to 5.5%. No antigen has been identified for these receptors. Time point reported: week 47, end of study. Mutant IDH1 20-mer peptide, at 300 ug, made up each vaccine dose, with topical imiquimod. This specimen was PBMCs, taken from a glioma patient whose treatment included an IDH1 peptide vaccine. These receptor sequences come from a man aged 35-49 years with glioma.

V usage is TRBV28 and J usage is TRBJ1-5, with D tentatively TRBD1 (6 bases). This CDR3 is 16 amino acids long. Deletions cut 6 bases from V and 4 bases from J, with 19 bases between. Germline V gives CDR1 MDHEN, CDR2 SYDVKM. CDR3 sequence reads: CASSFLGGLVNQPQHF. Here the CDR3 DNA reads TGTGCCAGCAGCTTTTTAGGGGGGCTTGTGAATCAGCCCCAGCATTTT.

The J gene is TRBJ2-4, the V gene TRBV27; D not certain. V was clipped by 0 bases and J by 9 bases, with 9 bases between them. Germline CDR1 and CDR2: MNHEY and SMNVEV (reference sequence). The CDR3 totals 13 residues. The CDR3 spells CASSLSRRGIQYF. The CDR3 DNA reads TGTGCCAGCAGTTTATCCAGGAGAGGCATTCAGTACTTC.

The J gene is TRBJ2-1, the V gene TRBV5-1; perhaps TRBD2 as D (6 bases). The CDR3 runs to 15 residues. The V end lost 0 bases, the J end lost 6 bases, and 13 bases lay between the germline ends. Per germline, CDR1 SGHRS and CDR2 YFSETQ. CDR3 residues: CASSLDVGGVNEQFF. CDR3 nucleotide sequence: TGCGCCAGCAGCTTGGATGTGGGGGGTGTCAATGAGCAGTTCTTC.

The rearrangement uses TRBV6-5 and TRBJ1-4; the D gene is possibly TRBD1 (5 bases). Trimming shortened V by 0 bases and J by 7 bases, and 15 bases separated the two germline ends. CDR3 length: 16 residues. Germline values: CDR1 MNHEY, CDR2 SVGAGI. DNA of the CDR3: TGTGCCAGCAGTTACTCCGCCGGGACGTACGGTGAAAAACTGTTTTTT. This encodes CASSYSAGTYGEKLFF.

The chain joins TRBV7-9 to TRBJ2-1; maybe TRBD2 (7 bases). Trimming removed 1 base from V and 6 bases from J, with 16 bases in between. The V gene's germline CDR1 is SEHNR and CDR2 FQNEAQ (reference sequence). The CDR3 has 16 residues. The CDR3 loop reads CASSLESQGRVNEQFF. CDR3 DNA sequence: TGTGCCAGCAGCTTAGAGTCCCAGGGGAGGGTCAATGAGCAGTTCTTC.

This chain uses TRBV12-1 with TRBJ2-4. TRBV12-1 is described as a pseudogene. CDR3 length: 16 amino acids. The CDR3 DNA sequence: TGTGCCAGCAGCCGTCAGCCGTACCTAGCCAAAAACATTCAGTACTTC. Encoded protein: CASSRQPYLAKNIQYF.

This rearrangement joins TRBV5-1 to TRBJ2-7; D uncertain. The V end lost 1 base, the J end lost 0 bases, and 8 bases lay between the germline ends. CDR1 SGHRS and CDR2 YFSETQ come from the germline V gene. The CDR3 loop spans 14 amino acids. The CDR3: CASSLTGYSYEQYF. The CDR3 DNA is TGCGCCAGCAGCTTGACGGGCTACTCCTACGAGCAGTACTTC.

Here the CDR3 DNA reads TGTGCCAGCAGCCCCCCGGACGCACGGGGCACCATATATTTT. Protein product: CASSPPDARGTIYF. The V and J genes are TRBV5-4 and TRBJ1-3; D remains unclear. V lost 4 bases, J lost 9 bases, and 17 bases lay in between. Germline V CDR1 and CDR2: SGHNT, YYREEE (reference sequence). CDR3 size: 14 residues.

The chain links TRBV7-9 to TRBJ2-7, with D tentatively TRBD2 (6 bases). Per germline, CDR1 SEHNR and CDR2 FQNEAQ (reference sequence). The CDR3 extends over 15 amino acids. Trimming took 1 base from V and 4 from J, leaving 14 bases between them. CDR3 sequence (DNA): TGTGCCAGCAGCTTAGGGGGAGGCGGAATTTACGAGCAGTACTTC. Translation: CASSLGGGGIYEQYF.

This clone showed up just a few times. The rearrangement links TRBV5-4 to TRBJ2-7; 8 bases are a match to TRBD2. The CDR3 covers 16 residues. The germline CDR1 and CDR2 sequences are SGHNT and YYREEE (reference sequence). V was pared by 1 base and J by 1 base, with 7 bases of the junction left unmatched. The CDR3, as DNA: TGTGCCAGCAGCTTGCCGCCCACTAGCGGATCCTACGAGCAGTACTTC. It is translated as CASSLPPTSGSYEQYF.

The chain recombines TRBV7-9 with TRBJ2-7, with 7 bases matching TRBD1. The V gene end was trimmed by 5 bases and the J gene end by 5 bases; junction bases not matched to a gene: 9. Germline CDR1 is SEHNR and CDR2 is FQNEAQ (reference sequence). This CDR3 is 14 amino acids long. The CDR3 spells CASSGPNRGHEQYF. The CDR3 bases are TGTGCCAGCAGCGGACCCAACAGGGGCCACGAGCAGTACTTC.

The chain is built from TRBV7-2 and TRBJ1-3, with D maybe TRBD1 (6 bases). In germline, CDR1 is SGHTA, CDR2 FQGNSA. Trimming left V 3 bases short and J 3 bases short, with 12 bases between. This CDR3 is built from 15 residues. The CDR3 DNA is TGTGCCAGCAGCTTGAAGAGGGGGGGTGGAAACACCATATATTTT. Its protein is CASSLKRGGGNTIYF.

This clone was observed a few times. The rearrangement uses TRBV14 and TRBJ1-6; TRBD1 matches 7 bases. The length of the CDR3 is 14 residues. The V segment lost 5 bases and the J segment 10 bases; nucleotides outside the gene matches: 8. Germline V CDR1 and CDR2: SGHDN, FVKESK. In DNA, the CDR3 is TGTGCCAGCAGCTTCCGACAGGGAGACTCACCCCTCCACTTT. Amino acids: CASSFRQGDSPLHF.

The genes are TRBV29-1 and TRBJ2-7; D assignment may be TRBD1 or TRBD2 (5 bases each). The V gene's germline CDR1 is SQVTM and CDR2 ANQGSEA. The CDR3 is 14 residues long. The germline V and J ends were trimmed by 6 bases and 4 bases, with 19 bases remaining between them. This CDR3 reads CSVATLQGRYEQYF. For the CDR3, the DNA is TGCAGCGTCGCTACCCTTCAGGGACGGTACGAGCAGTACTTC.

The CDR3 reads CASSITGLEEKLFF. The CDR3 coding sequence is TGTGCCAGCAGCATTACAGGGTTGGAGGAAAAACTGTTTTTT. The chain couples TRBV7-9 to TRBJ1-4, with D maybe TRBD1 (6 bases). Trimming shortened V by 5 bases and J by 8 bases, and 15 bases separated the two germline ends. This CDR3 has 14 residues. The germline gives CDR1 SEHNR, CDR2 FQNEAQ (reference sequence).

V gene TRBV7-2 combines with J gene TRBJ1-5, with D possibly being TRBD1 (5 bases). CDR1 and CDR2 from the germline V gene are SGHTA and FQGNSA. The CDR3 has 17 amino acids. V dropped 5 bases and J dropped 9 bases, with 26 bases sitting between them. CDR3 sequence (DNA): TGTGCCAGCAGCCTGTCGGGTACCGGGGGTCAGAGGTGGCCCCAGCATTTT. This sequence encodes CASSLSGTGGQRWPQHF.

V gene TRBV7-2 combines with J gene TRBJ1-4; a weak D match, TRBD1 (5 bases). Between the trimmed V and J ends, which lost 5 bases and 5 bases, there was a span of 15 bases. The CDR3 covers 15 residues. Per the germline V gene, CDR1 is SGHTA and CDR2 is FQGNSA. CDR3 loop: CASSTWDGRNEKLFF. The CDR3 DNA is TGTGCCAGCAGCACCTGGGACGGGAGGAATGAAAAACTGTTTTTT.

This clone was counted a single time. The chain couples TRBV5-1 to TRBJ2-5; TRBD2 agrees at 14 bases. V dropped 0 bases and J dropped 5; count of bases not matched to a gene: 6. CDR1 and CDR2 from the germline V gene are SGHRS and YFSETQ. The length of the CDR3 is 17 residues. CDR3 nucleotide sequence: TGCGCCAGCAGCTTGGTGACTAGCGGGAGGGCCGGGGAGACCCAGTACTTC. This gives the protein CASSLVTSGRAGETQYF.

The chain employs TRBV18 and TRBJ2-7, with 9 bases identical to TRBD2. V was clipped by 6 bases and J by 2 bases; unmatched bases: 8. The CDR3 spans 15 residues. Germline lookup yields CDR1 KGHSH and CDR2 LQKENI. CDR3 sequence (DNA): TGTGCCAGCTCCTGGACTAGCGTGACTACCTACGAGCAGTACTTC. This gives the protein CASSWTSVTTYEQYF.

The chain combines TRBV5-1 with TRBJ2-5; either TRBD1 or TRBD2 may fit D (5 bases each). The J call could be wrong; TRBJ2-7 is a better fit for the DNA end. This CDR3 is built from 12 residues. Germline V lookup: CDR1 SGHRS, CDR2 YFSETQ. DNA for the CDR3: TGCGCCAGCCGGGGCGAAGCCTACGAGCAGTACTTC. Its translation: CASRGEAYEQYF.

The CDR3 sequence is CASSPTGLNPFKNIQYF. The CDR3 DNA reads as TGTGCCAGCAGCCCTACAGGGCTGAATCCCTTCAAAAACATTCAGTACTTC. V usage is TRBV7-2 and J usage is TRBJ2-4, with TRBD1 as a possible D gene (6 bases). This CDR3 has 17 amino acids. Trimming stripped 5 bases from V and 3 bases from J, with 20 bases between. Germline-derived CDR1 and CDR2 are SGHTA and FQGNSA.

CDR3 amino acids: CSVYGLAGGPGNEQFF. For the CDR3, the DNA is TGCAGCGTTTATGGACTAGCGGGAGGGCCGGGCAATGAGCAGTTCTTC. The gene calls are TRBV29-1 and TRBJ2-1, with 15 bases that match TRBD2. This CDR3 comprises 16 residues. Trimming removed 5 bases from V and 6 bases from J; junction bases left unmatched: 8. Germline lookup yields CDR1 SQVTM and CDR2 ANQGSEA.

V and J are TRBV5-6 and TRBJ2-7, with a tentative D call TRBD2 (5 bases). CDR3 length equals 13 residues. Deletions cut 1 base from V and 9 bases from J, with 14 bases between. Germline lookup yields CDR1 SGHDT and CDR2 YYEEEE. The DNA for the CDR3 is TGTGCCAGCAGCTTGTCGGGGTTCATTGGGCAGTACTTC. As protein: CASSLSGFIGQYF. Filled out from reference TRBV5-6 and TRBJ2-7, the complete variable domain reads DAGVTQSPTHLIKTRGQQVTLRCSPKSGHDTVSWYQQALGQGPQFIFQYYEEEERQRGNFPDRFSGHQFPNYSSELNVNALLLGDSALYLCASSLSGFIGQYFGPGTRLTVT.

This chain's CDR3 is CASSPRDRDYEQYF. For the CDR3, the DNA is TGTGCCAGCAGCCCCCGGGACAGGGACTACGAGCAGTACTTC. This chain links TRBV7-9 with TRBJ2-7; 9 bases align to TRBD1. The CDR3 length is 14 residues. Germline V lookup: CDR1 SEHNR, CDR2 FQNEAQ (reference sequence). With 5 bases clipped from V and 3 bases from J, the junction kept 5 bases outside the gene matches.

The V gene is TRBV28, the J gene TRBJ1-2; D gene unclear. Germline V gene sequence: CDR1 MDHEN, CDR2 SYDVKM. This CDR3 is built from 13 residues. Trimming removed 4 bases from V and 9 bases from J, with 15 bases in between. In DNA form, the CDR3 reads TGTGCCAGCAGTTATGGTCCCTGGTATAGCTACACCTTC. This sequence encodes CASSYGPWYSYTF.

The V and J genes are TRBV7-9 and TRBJ2-1, with D unresolved. This CDR3 comprises 14 residues. V dropped 5 bases and J dropped 6 bases, with 14 bases sitting between them. Germline V CDR1 and CDR2: SEHNR, FQNEAQ (reference sequence). Here the CDR3 DNA reads TGTGCCAGCAGCCTCCCCGGCAGCTTCAATGAGCAGTTCTTC. This codes for CASSLPGSFNEQFF.

This sequence joins TRBV9 and TRBJ2-1; TRBD1 matches 11 bases. J was trimmed by 6 bases and V by 4 bases; bases with no gene match: 6. The CDR3 loop spans 15 amino acids. Germline V gene data show CDR1 as SGDLS and CDR2 as YYNGEE. For the CDR3, the DNA is TGTGCCAGCAGCCATTTGGGGACAGGGGGCAATGAGCAGTTCTTC. Amino acids: CASSHLGTGGNEQFF.

This clone was seen only a few times. The rearrangement links TRBV4-2 to TRBJ2-4, with D perhaps TRBD2 (5 bases). V was pared by 0 bases and J by 1 base, with 10 bases between. Germline V gene lookup returns CDR1 LGHNA and CDR2 YNFKEQ. The CDR3 contains 16 residues. The CDR3 spells CASSQEAGPAKNIQYF. In DNA form, the CDR3 reads TGTGCCAGCAGCCAAGAGGCGGGTCCGGCCAAAAACATTCAGTACTTC.

This clone was counted only a few times. J is TRBJ1-5 and V is TRBV19; tentatively, D is TRBD1 (5 bases). The CDR3 runs to 16 residues. V lost 6 bases, J lost 6 bases, and 21 bases lay in between. Germline-derived CDR1 and CDR2 are LNHDA and SQIVND (reference sequence). The CDR3 DNA reads as TGTGCCAGTAGCCCGACCGAAACGGGGGACGCTCAGCCCCAGCATTTT. Its protein is CASSPTETGDAQPQHF.